The clone carrying this T cell receptor beta chain was observed a few times. Its antigen is not known. The sample originates from a study of T cell repertoires in cytomegalovirus infection. As for the study in general: It was the public TCR beta signatures that indicated both CMV infection and matching HLA type.

TCRdb itself ran the reads through MiXCR, one entry per CDR3 protein. Of about 920,000 distinct CDR3 sequences detected, around 32% appear once; the ten largest clones hold 10% to 15%. Study-level findings and limits: Within the response measured ex vivo, HLA-C-restricted CMV-specific TCR beta clonotypes were dominant.

The CDR3 is made up of 14 amino acids. Trimming shortened V by 0 bases and J by 0 bases, and 4 bases separated the two germline ends. The V gene's germline CDR1 is SGDLS and CDR2 YYNGEE. Specimen: cultured CD8+ T cells from PBMCs, collected from culture after CMV antigen stimulation. The clonotype comes from a human donor in good health (CMV status not recorded). Some clones in this sample may be carry-over from other donors' samples. The gene calls are TRBV9 and TRBJ1-3; D is undetermined. CDR3: CASSVVSSGNTIYF. Written as DNA, the CDR3 is TGTGCCAGCAGCGTAGTTAGCTCTGGAAACACCATATATTTT.